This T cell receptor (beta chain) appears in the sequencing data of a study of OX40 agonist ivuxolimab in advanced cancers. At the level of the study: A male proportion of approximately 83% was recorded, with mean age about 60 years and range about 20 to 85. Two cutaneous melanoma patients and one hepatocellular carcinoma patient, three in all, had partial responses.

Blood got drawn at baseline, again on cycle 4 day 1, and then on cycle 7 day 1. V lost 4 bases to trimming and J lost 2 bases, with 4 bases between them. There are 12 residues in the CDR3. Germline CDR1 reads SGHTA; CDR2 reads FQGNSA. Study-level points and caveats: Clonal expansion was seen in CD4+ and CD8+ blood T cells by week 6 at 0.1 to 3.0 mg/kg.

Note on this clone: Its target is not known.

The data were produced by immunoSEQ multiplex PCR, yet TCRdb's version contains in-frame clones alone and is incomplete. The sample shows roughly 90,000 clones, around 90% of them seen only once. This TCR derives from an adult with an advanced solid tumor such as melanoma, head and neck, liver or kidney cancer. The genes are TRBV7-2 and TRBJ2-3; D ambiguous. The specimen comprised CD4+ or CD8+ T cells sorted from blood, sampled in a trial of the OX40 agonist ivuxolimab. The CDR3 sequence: CASSWLTDTQYF. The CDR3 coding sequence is TGTGCCAGCAGCTGGCTCACAGATACGCAGTATTTT.